Included here is one TCR beta chain sequence, with context. This clonotype was seen more than once but under ten times. What antigen it recognizes has not been identified. No much larger clone exists at a distance of one base, and base qualities are not known. The sample comes from a study of human T cells and chemical hapten exposure (dated by TCRdb to the early 2020s). Describing the broader study: For sensitization, 2% DPC in acetone was applied to a 2 cm by 2 cm area of upper inner arm skin. Throughout the approximately 24-week study period, patients were also given weekly therapeutic DPC doses on the scalp. Patch testing was done on the upper back using Finn chambers containing 0.01% DPC, and results were scored after 6 days according to International Contact Dermatitis Research Group standards. Alopecia areata with under or over 50% scalp involvement, alopecia totalis and alopecia universalis were represented in the patient cohort, which was mostly female. Libraries were pooled for sequencing, and per-sample TCR yields varied mainly because of small differences in library volumes within the pool. Peripheral blood TCR repertoire changes were tracked in vivo in alopecia patients during primary and secondary sensitization to the hapten diphenylcyclopropenone (DPC). Blood was sampled from patients pre-sensitization (week 0) and at 2, 6 and about 24 weeks after DPC sensitization. Roughly 30 alopecia patients provided blood for TCR sequencing at one to four time points (pre-sensitization, 2, 6 and 24 weeks). Overall study results and their limits: A positive correlation was found between the number of PT1 expanded TCRs and patch test score, with significance reached at thresholds 8, 16 and 32 but not 4. The number of TCRs above 1 in 1000 frequency did not change with DPC sensitization; there was no evidence of global repertoire structure alterations. Because every patient had alopecia, a presumed autoimmune disease, the patients' immune response might differ from that of healthy individuals. Expanded TCRs formed significantly more large CDR3 similarity clusters than pre-sensitization or healthy control sets, consistent with antigen-driven responses. After repeated subsampling, the strength of the expansion versus patch-test correlation and the threshold at which it became significant changed.

Spanning cysteine to phenylalanine, the CDR3 consists of 13 amino acids. The kept DNA is CDR3 alone, 39 bases in frame from the first base. The V end gives up 6 bases and the J end 13 bases, leaving 15 bases in the junction not matched to a gene. For CDR1 and CDR2, the germline V gene lists LGHNA and YSLEER. Libraries were made using RACE. The sequencer listed for this sample is NextSeq 500. Library preparation attached unique molecular identifiers to individual cDNA molecules for quantitative, reproducible TCR counting. From each blood RNA sample, both TCR alpha and TCR beta chains were sequenced. The original methods were these. The median number of TCRs per sample was 85,000 to 100,000, ranging from roughly 20,000 to 700,000. The Decombinator software suite was used to annotate the V, J and CDR3 of the TCR reads. For PS versus PT1 abundance plots, all samples were subsampled to the same number of TCRs (28,000). TCRs were defined as expanded if absent before sensitization and observed at least eight times at the 2-week time point. The public sequencing data were trimmed at Q25 with fastp and processed into clonotypes with MiXCR by TCRdb, which kept only in-frame beta chains. Rows with one shared CDR3 protein collapse into an entry with the most common genes and DNA. The V and J calls here are based on TCRdb, not the publication. The sample data list under 300,000 distinct CDR3 sequences, and about 7.7% of these were observed just once. About 1.1% of the sample comes from the top ten.

This sample's time point label indicates: pre-sensitization, week 0. The sample's treatment or condition label, decoded: therapeutic diphenylcyclopropenone sensitization with weekly scalp DPC. Blood at each patch-test visit was drawn before the patch test was applied. Patients were considered eligible if aged 18 to 70, diagnosed with alopecia and deemed suitable for DPC therapy, and patients were excluded if pregnant. Total RNA was isolated from unfractionated whole blood collected in Tempus Blood RNA tubes. The rearrangement combines TRBV4-3 with TRBJ2-7; 7 bases in the junction line up with TRBD1. Sequencing used whole blood, obtained in connection with sensitization to the hapten diphenylcyclopropenone (DPC). The sequence derives from a man between 18 and 29 years old with alopecia areata. Some clones in this sample may be carry-over from other donors' samples. At the DNA level, the sequence is TGCGCCAGCAGTCCAAACATGCAGGGGGTCTCATACTTC. Protein translation: CASSPNMQGVSYF.